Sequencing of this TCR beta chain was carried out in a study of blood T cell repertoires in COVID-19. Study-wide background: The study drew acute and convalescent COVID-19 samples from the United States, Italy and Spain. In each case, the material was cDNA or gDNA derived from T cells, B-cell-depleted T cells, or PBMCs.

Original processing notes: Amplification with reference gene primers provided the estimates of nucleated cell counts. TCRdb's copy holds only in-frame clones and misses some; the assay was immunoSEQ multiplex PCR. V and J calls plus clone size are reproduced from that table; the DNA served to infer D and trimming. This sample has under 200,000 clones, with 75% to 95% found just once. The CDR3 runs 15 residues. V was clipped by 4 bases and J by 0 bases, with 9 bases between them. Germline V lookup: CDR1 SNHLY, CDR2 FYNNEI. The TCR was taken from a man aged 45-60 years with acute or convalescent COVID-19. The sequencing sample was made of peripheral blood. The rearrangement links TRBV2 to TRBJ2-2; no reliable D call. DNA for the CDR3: TGTGCCAGCAGTGTTGAAGCTACGAACACCGGGGAGCTGTTTTTT. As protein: CASSVEATNTGELFF.